The following is a TCR beta chain sequence with its context. The data originate from a study of radiotherapy plus CTLA-4 blockade in lung cancer. The trim removed 6 bases at V and 2 bases at J, leaving 10 bases unmatched. Germline lookup yields CDR1 MDHEN and CDR2 SYDVKM. The CDR3 has 16 residues. Measured with immunoSEQ multiplex PCR; TCRdb has only the in-frame clones, and not every one. The table has about 97,000 clones, approximately 75% seen once. The V gene is TRBV28, the J gene TRBJ2-3, with 8 positions matching TRBD2. Here the sequenced sample was peripheral blood, taken from a patient treated with radiotherapy plus ipilimumab. The receptor was isolated from a human donor with non-small cell lung cancer who had a partial response to radiotherapy plus ipilimumab. Some clones in this sample may be carry-over from other donors' samples. CDR3 sequence: CASRPRLATITDTQYF. The CDR3 nucleotides read TGTGCCAGCAGACCGCGACTAGCGACTATCACAGATACGCAGTATTTT.